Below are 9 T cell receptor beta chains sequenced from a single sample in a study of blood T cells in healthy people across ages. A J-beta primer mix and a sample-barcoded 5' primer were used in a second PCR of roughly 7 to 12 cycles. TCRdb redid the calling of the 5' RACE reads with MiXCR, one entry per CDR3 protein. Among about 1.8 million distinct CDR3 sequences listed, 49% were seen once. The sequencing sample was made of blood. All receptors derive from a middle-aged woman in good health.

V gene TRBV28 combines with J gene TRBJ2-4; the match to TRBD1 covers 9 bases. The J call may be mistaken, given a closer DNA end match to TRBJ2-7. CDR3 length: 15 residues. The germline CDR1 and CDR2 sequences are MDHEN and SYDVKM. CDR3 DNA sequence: TGTGCCAGCAGGGAGGGACAGGGAATGGCCTACGAGCAGTACTTC. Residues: CASREGQGMAYEQYF.

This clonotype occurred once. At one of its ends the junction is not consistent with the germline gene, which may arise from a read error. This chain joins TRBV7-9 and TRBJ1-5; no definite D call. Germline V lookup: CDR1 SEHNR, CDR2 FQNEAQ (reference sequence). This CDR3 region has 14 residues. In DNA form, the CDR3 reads TGTGCCGGCAGCTTAGGTTATAGCAATCAGCCCCAGCATTTT. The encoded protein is CAGSLGYSNQPQHF.

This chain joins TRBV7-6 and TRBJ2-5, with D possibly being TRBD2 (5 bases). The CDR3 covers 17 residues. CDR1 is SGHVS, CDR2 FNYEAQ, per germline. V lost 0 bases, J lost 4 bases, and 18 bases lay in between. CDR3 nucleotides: TGTGCCAGCAGCTTAGCGCTAATAGCCAGTGAGGGAGAGACCCAGTACTTC. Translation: CASSLALIASEGETQYF.

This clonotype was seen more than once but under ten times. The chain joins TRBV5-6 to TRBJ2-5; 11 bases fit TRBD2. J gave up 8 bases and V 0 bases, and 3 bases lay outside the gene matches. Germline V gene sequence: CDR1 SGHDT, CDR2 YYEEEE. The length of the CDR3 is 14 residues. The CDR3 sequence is CASSLVLAGGTQYF. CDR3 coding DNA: TGTGCCAGCAGCTTGGTTCTAGCGGGGGGTACCCAGTACTTC.

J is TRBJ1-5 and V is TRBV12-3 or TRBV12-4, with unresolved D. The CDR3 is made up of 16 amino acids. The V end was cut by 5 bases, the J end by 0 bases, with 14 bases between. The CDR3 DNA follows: TGTGCCAGCAGTCCCTTAGGGCGGTATAGCAATCAGCCCCAGCATTTT. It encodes CASSPLGRYSNQPQHF.

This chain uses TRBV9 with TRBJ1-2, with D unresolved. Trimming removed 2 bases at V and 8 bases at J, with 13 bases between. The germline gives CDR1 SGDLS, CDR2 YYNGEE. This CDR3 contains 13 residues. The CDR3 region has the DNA TGTGCCAGCAGCGTCGGTTCGGGAGACGGCTACACCTTC. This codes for CASSVGSGDGYTF.

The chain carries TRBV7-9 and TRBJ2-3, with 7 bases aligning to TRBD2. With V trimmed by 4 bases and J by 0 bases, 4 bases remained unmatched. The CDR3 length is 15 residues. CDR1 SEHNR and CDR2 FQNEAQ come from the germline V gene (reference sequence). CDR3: CASSSTSLSTDTQYF. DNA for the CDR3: TGTGCCAGCAGCTCGACTAGCCTTAGCACAGATACGCAGTATTTT.

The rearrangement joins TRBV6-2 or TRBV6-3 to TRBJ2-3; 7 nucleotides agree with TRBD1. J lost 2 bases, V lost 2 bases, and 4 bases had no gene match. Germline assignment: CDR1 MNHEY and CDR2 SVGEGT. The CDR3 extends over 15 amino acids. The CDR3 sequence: CASSYRDRATDTQYF. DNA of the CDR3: TGTGCCAGCAGTTACCGGGACAGAGCCACAGATACGCAGTATTTT.

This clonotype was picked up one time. The CDR3 region has the DNA TGTGCCAGCAGTTCGGGACATACCTACGAGCAGTACTTC. Translated: CASSSGHTYEQYF. J is TRBJ2-4 and V is TRBV6-2 or TRBV6-3; D might be TRBD1 (6 bases). The end of the DNA fits TRBJ2-7 better, so the J call may be wrong. The length of the CDR3 is 13 residues. Germline values: CDR1 MNHEY, CDR2 SVGEGT.